This T cell receptor beta chain was recorded in a study of graft-versus-host responses after intestinal transplantation. About the research overall: Every one of the recipients received anti-thymocyte globulin induction and afterwards took tacrolimus and steroids for about 3 years. Findings and caveats of the study: GvH clones were identified in recipient marrow, with some first appearing in ileum or blood.

TCRdb keeps only in-frame clones here, not all; method: immunoSEQ multiplex PCR. The table lists over 70,000 clones, 83% of them singletons, with 17% in the top ten. Germline CDR1 reads MNHEY; CDR2 reads SVGAGI. The CDR3 sequence is 15 residues long. Trimming removed 2 bases at V and 3 bases at J, with 13 bases between. Comments on this clone: Its target is unknown.

The sequence was collected from a human donor who received an intestinal transplant. The sample was unstimulated CD8+ T cells sorted from spleen or lymph node cells, taken before intestinal transplant. This chain joins TRBV6-5 and TRBJ1-2; a possible D gene is TRBD1 (5 bases). The CDR3 sequence: CASSYNLQGHYGYTF. CDR3 DNA: TGTGCCAGCAGTTACAATCTTCAGGGCCACTATGGCTACACCTTC.